A selection of T cell receptor beta chains follows, all from one sample in a study of CD8+ T cells in alopecia areata. Assay used: immunoSEQ multiplex PCR; TCRdb lists only in-frame clones, some missing. Found here are about 140,000 clones, 86% of them singletons; the top ten hold over 10%. Material: CD8+ T cells sorted from blood, obtained at week 4, from a patient treated with tofacitinib. These receptors were collected from a human donor with alopecia areata. CDR3s include the opening cysteine and the closing phenylalanine or tryptophan. A D gene is named only where the DNA matches it firmly. Clone size is not always given. Where it is, it says once, few, many or a class for expanded clones.

j_gene: TRBJ2-1
abundance: .
d_gene: .
v_gene: TRBV29-1
CDR3nt: TGCAGCGTAAAAATGGGGGCCTACAATGAGCAGTTCTTC
CDR3aa: CSVKMGAYNEQFF

j_gene: TRBJ2-7
abundance: .
d_gene: .
v_gene: TRBV14
CDR3nt: TGTGCCAGCAGCCAAAGAAATCGGGGGTCCTACGAGCAGTACTTC
CDR3aa: CASSQRNRGSYEQYF

j_gene: TRBJ2-1
abundance: .
d_gene: TRBD2
v_gene: TRBV27
CDR3nt: TGTGCCAGCAGTTTAGGGACTAGCGGGTACAATGAGCAGTTCTTC
CDR3aa: CASSLGTSGYNEQFF

j_gene: TRBJ2-2
abundance: .
d_gene: .
v_gene: TRBV29-1
CDR3nt: TGCAGCGCCACAGGAGGCGGGGAGCTGTTTTTT
CDR3aa: CSATGGGELFF

j_gene: TRBJ1-2
abundance: .
d_gene: .
v_gene: TRBV29-1
CDR3nt: TGCAGCGTTGAAGGTCTTACAGCTGGCTACACCTTC
CDR3aa: CSVEGLTAGYTF

j_gene: TRBJ1-1
abundance: .
d_gene: .
v_gene: TRBV6-5
CDR3nt: TGTGCCAGCTGCCCGGGGGTGGACACTGAAGCTTTCTTT
CDR3aa: CASCPGVDTEAFF

j_gene: TRBJ1-1
abundance: few
d_gene: TRBD1
v_gene: TRBV29-1
CDR3nt: TGCAGCGTCCAACTCAGGGGGGACCCTCTAAGGAACACTGAAGCTTTCTTT
CDR3aa: CSVQLRGDPLRNTEAFF

j_gene: TRBJ2-7
abundance: .
d_gene: .
v_gene: TRBV9
CDR3nt: TGTGCCAGCAGTGAGGACGGCCCAGGGGAGCAGTACTTC
CDR3aa: CASSEDGPGEQYF

j_gene: TRBJ2-7
abundance: .
d_gene: TRBD2
v_gene: TRBV29-1
CDR3nt: TGCAGCGTTGAAACTAGCGGGAGCTCCTACGAGCAGTACTTC
CDR3aa: CSVETSGSSYEQYF

j_gene: TRBJ2-3
abundance: .
d_gene: .
v_gene: TRBV9
CDR3nt: TGTGCCAGCAGCCAAGGATGGGGCAGCACAGATACGCAGTATTTT
CDR3aa: CASSQGWGSTDTQYF

j_gene: TRBJ1-5
abundance: .
d_gene: TRBD1
v_gene: TRBV11-2
CDR3nt: TGTGCCAGCAGCTCCGGACAGGGCCATCAGCCCCAGCATTTT
CDR3aa: CASSSGQGHQPQHF

j_gene: TRBJ2-3
abundance: .
d_gene: .
v_gene: TRBV29-1
CDR3nt: TGCAGCGTTGAAGACCTTAGCACAGATACGCAGTATTTT
CDR3aa: CSVEDLSTDTQYF

j_gene: TRBJ2-7
abundance: once
d_gene: TRBD2
v_gene: TRBV5-1
CDR3nt: TGCGCCAGCAGTCGAAGCGGGAGCGACGAGCAGTACTTC
CDR3aa: CASSRSGSDEQYF

j_gene: TRBJ2-7
abundance: .
d_gene: .
v_gene: TRBV29-1
CDR3nt: TGCAGCGTTGAAGAAGACAATTCCGCGGGATACGAGCAGTACTTC
CDR3aa: CSVEEDNSAGYEQYF

j_gene: TRBJ2-1
abundance: few
d_gene: TRBD2
v_gene: TRBV19
CDR3nt: TGTGCCAGTAGTGAGGAAGCGGGGGTCTACAATGAGCAGTTCTTC
CDR3aa: CASSEEAGVYNEQFF

j_gene: TRBJ2-1
abundance: .
d_gene: .
v_gene: TRBV27
CDR3nt: TGTGCCAGCAGGGGGGGCCCCTACAATGAGCAGTTCTTC
CDR3aa: CASRGGPYNEQFF

j_gene: TRBJ1-2
abundance: .
d_gene: TRBD1
v_gene: TRBV2
CDR3nt: TGTGCCAGCAGCCTAGACAGGGATGGCTACACCTTC
CDR3aa: CASSLDRDGYTF

j_gene: TRBJ2-1
abundance: .
d_gene: .
v_gene: TRBV6-1
CDR3nt: TGTGCCAGCATGGGACTTGACAATGAGCAGTTCTTC
CDR3aa: CASMGLDNEQFF

j_gene: TRBJ1-2
abundance: .
d_gene: .
v_gene: TRBV7-9
CDR3nt: TGTGCCAGCAGCCGTACTGGAGACTATGGCTACACCTTC
CDR3aa: CASSRTGDYGYTF

j_gene: TRBJ2-1
abundance: once
d_gene: .
v_gene: TRBV30
CDR3nt: TGTGCCTGGAGTTTCGTAGGCGATGAGCAGTTCTTC
CDR3aa: CAWSFVGDEQFF

j_gene: TRBJ1-5
abundance: .
d_gene: TRBD1
v_gene: TRBV15
CDR3nt: TGTGCCACCAGCAGGGGGGACAGCGATCAGCCCCAGCATTTT
CDR3aa: CATSRGDSDQPQHF

j_gene: TRBJ2-7
abundance: .
d_gene: .
v_gene: TRBV4-1
CDR3nt: TGCGCCAGCAGCCAAGACGACCATCCCTTCTACGAGCAGTACTTC
CDR3aa: CASSQDDHPFYEQYF

j_gene: TRBJ1-2
abundance: .
d_gene: .
v_gene: TRBV5-6
CDR3nt: TGTGCCAGCAGCTCCGGGACCGGCGTTCGCGGCTACACCTTC
CDR3aa: CASSSGTGVRGYTF

j_gene: TRBJ1-5
abundance: few
d_gene: .
v_gene: TRBV9
CDR3nt: TGTGCCAGCAGCCCTACCCGGGGGGGGCCCCAGCATTTT
CDR3aa: CASSPTRGGPQHF

j_gene: TRBJ2-1
abundance: .
d_gene: TRBD2
v_gene: TRBV29-1
CDR3nt: TGCAGCGTTGAAGGCCTAGCGGGAGCATACTCCTACAATGAGCAGTTCTTC
CDR3aa: CSVEGLAGAYSYNEQFF

j_gene: TRBJ2-5
abundance: .
d_gene: TRBD1
v_gene: TRBV6-1
CDR3nt: TGTGCCAGCAGTGAATCGCTCCGGACAGGGGATCAAGAGACCCAGTACTTC
CDR3aa: CASSESLRTGDQETQYF

j_gene: TRBJ2-7
abundance: .
d_gene: .
v_gene: TRBV4-1
CDR3nt: TGCGCCAGCAGCCAAGATTACCTAGGTTACGAGCAGTACTTC
CDR3aa: CASSQDYLGYEQYF

j_gene: TRBJ1-2
abundance: .
d_gene: TRBD1
v_gene: TRBV2
CDR3nt: TGTGCCAGCAGCGTGGGACAGGGCTATGGCTACACCTTC
CDR3aa: CASSVGQGYGYTF

j_gene: TRBJ1-2
abundance: few
d_gene: TRBD1
v_gene: TRBV6-5
CDR3nt: TGTGCCAGCAGCCTACAGGGGGGGGACTATGGCTACACCTTC
CDR3aa: CASSLQGGDYGYTF

j_gene: TRBJ2-7
abundance: .
d_gene: TRBD1
v_gene: TRBV13
CDR3nt: TGTGCCAGCAGCGAGACAGGGGGCGGGAGGTACGAGCAGTACTTC
CDR3aa: CASSETGGGRYEQYF

j_gene: TRBJ1-2
abundance: .
d_gene: .
v_gene: TRBV27
CDR3nt: TGTGCCAGCAGTTTACAAAAGTCTCGGCCTCTCAAAGGGGATGGCTACACCTTC
CDR3aa: CASSLQKSRPLKGDGYTF

j_gene: TRBJ2-3
abundance: .
d_gene: .
v_gene: TRBV20-1
CDR3nt: TGCAGTGCTAGGTGGGCAGATACGCAGTATTTT
CDR3aa: CSARWADTQYF

j_gene: TRBJ2-2
abundance: .
d_gene: .
v_gene: TRBV29-1
CDR3nt: TGCAGCGTGAACGCAGGGGACACCGGGGAGCTGTTTTTT
CDR3aa: CSVNAGDTGELFF

j_gene: TRBJ2-2
abundance: .
d_gene: .
v_gene: TRBV7-3
CDR3nt: TGTGCCAGCAGCCCCTCGGAGGGGGAGGCCGGGGAGCTGTTTTTT
CDR3aa: CASSPSEGEAGELFF

j_gene: TRBJ2-7
abundance: .
d_gene: .
v_gene: TRBV2
CDR3nt: TGTGCCAGCAGGGGAAGCGAGCAGTACTTC
CDR3aa: CASRGSEQYF

j_gene: TRBJ2-7
abundance: .
d_gene: TRBD1
v_gene: TRBV27
CDR3nt: TGTGCCAGCAGTGCCCCTGGGACAGGGTACTACGAGCAGTACTTC
CDR3aa: CASSAPGTGYYEQYF

j_gene: TRBJ2-2
abundance: few
d_gene: .
v_gene: TRBV10-2
CDR3nt: TGCGCCAGCACCCCGGGGGTTATTACCGGGGAGCTGTTTTTT
CDR3aa: CASTPGVITGELFF

j_gene: TRBJ2-7
abundance: .
d_gene: .
v_gene: TRBV6-1
CDR3nt: TGTGCCAGCAGCTCGGACGCCTACGAGCAGTACTTC
CDR3aa: CASSSDAYEQYF

j_gene: TRBJ2-3
abundance: .
d_gene: .
v_gene: TRBV30
CDR3nt: TGTGCCTGGAGTGTAACAGATACGCAGTATTTT
CDR3aa: CAWSVTDTQYF

j_gene: TRBJ2-7
abundance: .
d_gene: .
v_gene: TRBV6-6
CDR3nt: TGTGCCAGCAGTTTTAGTTACGAGCAGTACTTC
CDR3aa: CASSFSYEQYF

j_gene: TRBJ2-1
abundance: .
d_gene: TRBD2
v_gene: TRBV5-1
CDR3nt: TGCGCCAGCAGCTCCGGACTAGCGGGAGTGGTAAATGAGCAGTTCTTC
CDR3aa: CASSSGLAGVVNEQFF

j_gene: TRBJ2-7
abundance: .
d_gene: .
v_gene: TRBV7-7
CDR3nt: TGTGCCAGCAGCTTAAGCGGCAGCTACGAGCAGTACTTC
CDR3aa: CASSLSGSYEQYF

j_gene: TRBJ2-3
abundance: .
d_gene: .
v_gene: TRBV2
CDR3nt: TGTGCCAGCAGTGAAGGGGGTGGAGATACGCAGTATTTT
CDR3aa: CASSEGGGDTQYF

j_gene: TRBJ2-3
abundance: few
d_gene: .
v_gene: TRBV29-1
CDR3nt: TGCAGCGTTGAAGGCGTTAGGGATACGCAGTATTTT
CDR3aa: CSVEGVRDTQYF

j_gene: TRBJ2-3
abundance: .
d_gene: TRBD2
v_gene: TRBV29-1
CDR3nt: TGCAGCGTTTCGGGGACTAGCGAGAGCACAGATACGCAGTATTTT
CDR3aa: CSVSGTSESTDTQYF

j_gene: TRBJ2-6
abundance: once
d_gene: .
v_gene: TRBV13
CDR3nt: TGTGCCAGCAGCTTCGTAGGGCCGGATACCTCTGGGGCCAACGTCCTGACTTTC
CDR3aa: CASSFVGPDTSGANVLTF

j_gene: TRBJ2-7
abundance: .
d_gene: .
v_gene: TRBV4-1
CDR3nt: TGCGCCAGCAGCGCGAACCCGGGGTACTACGAGCAGTACTTC
CDR3aa: CASSANPGYYEQYF

j_gene: TRBJ2-7
abundance: .
d_gene: .
v_gene: TRBV4-1
CDR3nt: TGCGCCAGCAGCCAAGAGATGAGATCCTACGAGCAGTACTTC
CDR3aa: CASSQEMRSYEQYF

j_gene: TRBJ1-2
abundance: .
d_gene: .
v_gene: TRBV5-1
CDR3nt: TGCGCCAGCAGCTTGGGGAGGGAACCGTACTATGGCTACACCTTC
CDR3aa: CASSLGREPYYGYTF

j_gene: TRBJ2-5
abundance: .
d_gene: .
v_gene: TRBV5-6
CDR3nt: TGTGCCAGCAGCTTTACCGGGACGGATTTAGAGACCCAGTACTTC
CDR3aa: CASSFTGTDLETQYF

j_gene: TRBJ2-1
abundance: .
d_gene: .
v_gene: TRBV4-1
CDR3nt: TGCGCCAGCAGCCAAGCGTTCACGTACAATGAGCAGTTCTTC
CDR3aa: CASSQAFTYNEQFF

j_gene: TRBJ2-7
abundance: .
d_gene: .
v_gene: TRBV30
CDR3nt: TGTGCCTGGACCGAGGGTCTAAGAGAGCAGTACTTC
CDR3aa: CAWTEGLREQYF

j_gene: TRBJ2-4
abundance: .
d_gene: .
v_gene: TRBV19
CDR3nt: TGTGCCAGTTCTCTCACCTTTGGGCTAGAAGAAGCCAAAAACATTCAGTACTTC
CDR3aa: CASSLTFGLEEAKNIQYF

j_gene: TRBJ2-7
abundance: .
d_gene: TRBD2
v_gene: TRBV7-8
CDR3nt: TGTGCCAGCAGCGCTGGGGCTAGCGGGGCGAAGTACTTC
CDR3aa: CASSAGASGAKYF

j_gene: TRBJ2-1
abundance: .
d_gene: .
v_gene: TRBV13
CDR3nt: TGTGCCAGCAGCGGGACCTACAATGAGCAGTTCTTC
CDR3aa: CASSGTYNEQFF

j_gene: TRBJ1-1
abundance: .
d_gene: TRBD1
v_gene: TRBV27
CDR3nt: TGTGCCAGCAAGGCGGGACAGGGCGAAGCTTTCTTT
CDR3aa: CASKAGQGEAFF

j_gene: TRBJ2-3
abundance: .
d_gene: .
v_gene: TRBV7-3
CDR3nt: TGTGCCAGCAGCTTCCGAGGAGTTCAGGGGACGCAGTATTTT
CDR3aa: CASSFRGVQGTQYF

j_gene: TRBJ2-5
abundance: .
d_gene: TRBD2
v_gene: TRBV11-2
CDR3nt: TGTGCCAGCAGCTTAGGGGTCCTAGCGGGAGGGGAGACCCAGTACTTC
CDR3aa: CASSLGVLAGGETQYF

j_gene: TRBJ1-6
abundance: .
d_gene: .
v_gene: TRBV5-6
CDR3nt: TGTGCCAGCAGCTTGGCAGGCAGCAATTCACCCCTCCACTTT
CDR3aa: CASSLAGSNSPLHF

j_gene: TRBJ2-3
abundance: few
d_gene: .
v_gene: TRBV27
CDR3nt: TGTGCCAGCAGTGGAGGGCCCCTCAGCGGGGATACGCAGTATTTT
CDR3aa: CASSGGPLSGDTQYF